The clone carrying this T cell receptor (beta chain) has a handful of counts. Its antigen is still unknown. The entry originates in a study of cytomegalovirus exposure and HLA in healthy donors. Findings and caveats of the study: HLA allele associations emerged for about 16,000 TCR beta sequences in a later analysis, at 0.05 false discovery rate.

Trimming left V 6 bases short and J 0 bases short, with 12 bases between. The CDR3 spans 16 residues. The germline V gene encodes CDR1 SGHAT and CDR2 FQNNGV. PCR primers comprised 60 Vbeta and 13 Jbeta primers. Some clones are missing from TCRdb's copy, which holds only in-frame ones; the method was immunoSEQ multiplex PCR. The sample includes 150,000 to 170,000 clones, over 65% of them seen just once. The sample consisted of PBMCs. The V and J genes are TRBV11-2 and TRBJ2-6; D is unresolved. The TCR was taken from a woman aged 40 to 50 in good health and CMV-seronegative. The CDR3 sequence is CASSPSRSSGANVLTF. Here the CDR3 DNA reads TGTGCCAGCAGTCCCAGTCGGAGCTCTGGGGCCAACGTCCTGACTTTC.